This note documents a single T cell receptor beta chain sequence. Its antigen is not identified. The data belong to a study of long-term antiretroviral therapy in people with HIV. Assay version v3.0 of immunoSEQ was used, and it was run at survey level. TCRdb's table, derived via immunoSEQ multiplex PCR, lists solely in-frame clones and lacks some. Of 38,000 or so clones in the sample, about 94% were seen once. Every HIV-positive participant received treatment in the United States. The germline V gene encodes CDR1 SGHRS and CDR2 YFSETQ. The CDR3 totals 12 residues. Trimming took off 4 bases at V and 8 bases at J, with 12 bases between the two ends. Study-wide results and limits: Clonal populations expanded prior to ART predominated within the repertoire at all time points. Increased diversity was seen after ART, yet it remained lower than in transplant donor controls.

The starting material was unsorted PBMCs, obtained around 9 years after starting antiretroviral therapy. V and J are TRBV5-1 and TRBJ1-2; D perhaps matches TRBD1 (5 bases). This clonotype originated in a man aged 25-45 years with HIV. CDR3 sequence reads: CASSLGTDGYTF. The CDR3 DNA follows: TGCGCCAGCAGCCTCGGGACGGACGGCTACACCTTC.